The T cell receptor (beta chain) described here comes from a study of blood T cell repertoires in COVID-19. Germline V gene data show CDR1 as KGHSH and CDR2 as LQKENI. CDR3 length: 15 amino acids. V lost 0 bases and J 3 bases, leaving 8 bases between the germline ends. This clone was seen only once. Method: immunoSEQ multiplex PCR; TCRdb's copy keeps in-frame clones and lacks some. The data contain hundreds of thousands of clones, approximately 84% of them singletons. The sequence derives from a man aged 40-55 years who had recovered from COVID-19. This rearrangement joins TRBV18 to TRBJ1-4; no clear D. Material: PBMCs or T cells enriched from blood (not recorded which). This CDR3 reads CASSPPGQANEKLFF. The CDR3 DNA sequence: TGTGCCAGCTCACCACCTGGGCAGGCTAATGAAAAACTGTTTTTT. The full variable domain, rest sourced from reference TRBV18 and TRBJ1-4, is NAGVMQNPRHLVRRRGQEARLRCSPMKGHSHVYWYRQLPEEGLKFMVYLQKENIIDESGMPKERFSAEFPKEGPSILRIQQVVRGDSAAYFCASSPPGQANEKLFFGSGTQLSVL.